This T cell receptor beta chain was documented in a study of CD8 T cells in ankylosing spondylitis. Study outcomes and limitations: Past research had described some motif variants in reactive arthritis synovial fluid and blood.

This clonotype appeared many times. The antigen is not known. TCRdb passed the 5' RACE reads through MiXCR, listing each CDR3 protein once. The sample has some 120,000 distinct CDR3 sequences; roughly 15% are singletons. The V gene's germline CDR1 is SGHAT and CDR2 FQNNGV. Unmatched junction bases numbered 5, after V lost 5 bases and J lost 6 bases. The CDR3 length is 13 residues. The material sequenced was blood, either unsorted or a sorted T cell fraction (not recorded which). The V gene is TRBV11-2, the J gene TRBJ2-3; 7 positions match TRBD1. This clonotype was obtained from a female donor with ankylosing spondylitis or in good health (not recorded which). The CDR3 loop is CASSRDRDDTQYF. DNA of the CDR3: TGTGCCAGCAGCCGAGACAGGGACGATACGCAGTATTTT.